Below, 20 T cell receptor beta chains from the same sample are listed, as sequenced in a study of breast tumors, draining lymph nodes, adjacent tissues. MiXCR, run by TCRdb on the multiplex PCR reads, gives a single entry per CDR3 protein. Of roughly 260,000 distinct CDR3 sequences in the sample, under 35% are singletons; the top ten hold 1.1%. Breast cancer patients provided tissue from their axillary draining lymph nodes. The sequencing input was axillary lymph node tissue. The receptors were gathered from a female donor with breast cancer. Some clones in this sample may be carry-over from other donors' samples.

This clonotype was detected ten times or more. J is TRBJ2-5 and V is TRBV20-1; D possibly uses TRBD1 or TRBD2 (5 bases each). V shed 5 bases and J shed 2 bases, with 12 bases lying between them. Germline assignment: CDR1 DFQATT and CDR2 SNEGSKA (reference sequence). The CDR3 length is 13 residues. The CDR3 loop reads CSALGTVQETQYF. CDR3 bases: TGCAGTGCTCTGGGGACGGTGCAAGAGACCCAGTACTTC.

Many counts were recorded for this clonotype. The chain couples TRBV11-2 to TRBJ1-4, with TRBD1 matching over 10 bases. Trimming cost V 6 bases and J 7 bases; bases outside gene matches: 8. Looked up from germline, CDR1 is SGHAT and CDR2 is FQNNGV. This CDR3 contains 15 residues. As DNA, the CDR3 is TGTGCCAGCAGACGAATCCGGGACAGGGGTGAAAAACTGTTTTTT. This gives the protein CASRRIRDRGEKLFF.

About this clonotype: The conserved phenylalanine or tryptophan normally closing the CDR3 is absent here, so this likely arose from a read error. CDR3 sequence: CASSPAGMNTEAFV. The CDR3, as DNA: TGTGCCAGCAGCCCCGCTGGTATGAACACTGAAGCTTTCGTT. The chain has TRBV7-8 and TRBJ1-1, with D unclear. Germline V gene lookup returns CDR1 SGHVS and CDR2 FQNEAQ. The CDR3 is 14 amino acids. Trimming shortened V by 5 bases and J by 0 bases, and 10 bases separated the two germline ends.

This clonotype appeared a few times. A much larger clonotype is one base distant, so this may be a read error. The DNA is left out, because the CDR3 cannot be placed on it with certainty; the CDR3 is given as TCRdb lists it. The rearrangement uses TRBV9 and TRBJ2-1; the D call of TRBD1 is as the table states it, not checked on the DNA. Germline V gene sequence: CDR1 SGDLS, CDR2 YYNGEE. The CDR3 has 14 amino acids, counting both end residues. The CDR3 spells CASSRWGRGNEQSF.

This clonotype was seen repeatedly, ten times or more. The rearrangement joins TRBV4-3 to TRBJ2-7; the D call may be TRBD1 or TRBD2 (5 bases each). CDR3 size: 14 residues. Between the trimmed V and J ends, which lost 10 bases and 0 bases, there was a span of 16 bases. Per the germline V gene, CDR1 is LGHNA and CDR2 is YSLEER. The DNA for the CDR3 is TGCGCCACCTCCATGGGGGTGGGCTCCTACGAGCAGTACTTC. It codes for CATSMGVGSYEQYF.

This clonotype was picked up many times. This sequence joins TRBV11-2 and TRBJ1-4; D might be TRBD1 (6 bases). The CDR3 runs 15 residues. Looked up from germline, CDR1 is SGHAT and CDR2 is FQNNGV. Deletions cut 6 bases from V and 1 base from J, with 12 bases between. This chain's CDR3 is CASSFADRTNEKLFF. CDR3 sequence (DNA): TGTGCCAGCAGTTTCGCGGACAGAACTAATGAAAAACTGTTTTTT.

As for this clonotype: At one boundary the junction diverges from the germline segment, which might be a read error. The J gene is TRBJ1-6, the V gene TRBV10-2; no firm D call. Germline V gives CDR1 WSHSY, CDR2 SAAADI. The CDR3 consists of 14 residues. The CDR3 sequence: CACSEAGSNSPLHF. For the CDR3, the DNA is TGCGCCTGCAGTGAAGCGGGTTCGAATTCACCCCTCCACTTT.

This clonotype was counted at least ten times. V and J are TRBV10-3 and TRBJ1-2; 8 bases align to TRBD1. From germline, CDR1 is ENHRY and CDR2 SYGVKD. With V trimmed by 7 bases and J by 7 bases, 8 bases remained unmatched. The CDR3 loop spans 13 amino acids. The DNA for the CDR3 is TGTGCCATCACCCAACAGGGGGGGGTTGGCTACACCTTC. Residues: CAITQQGGVGYTF.

This clonotype is a singleton in its sample. This chain connects TRBV2 to TRBJ2-1; TRBD2 aligns across 7 bases. The CDR3 runs to 13 residues. V was clipped by 5 bases and J by 9 bases; unmatched bases: 7. The V gene's germline CDR1 is SNHLY and CDR2 FYNNEI. The CDR3 DNA is TGTGCCAGCAGTTACGCGGGGGTGGCTGAGCAGTTCTTC. The encoded protein is CASSYAGVAEQFF.

CDR3 region: CAWSALRLANSYNEQFF. The DNA of the CDR3 is TGTGCCTGGAGTGCCCTAAGACTAGCGAACTCCTACAATGAGCAGTTCTTC. The chain has TRBV30 and TRBJ2-1; 8 bases agree with TRBD2. In germline, CDR1 is GTSNPN, CDR2 SVGIG (reference sequence). V was clipped by 1 base and J by 0 bases; unmatched bases: 8. CDR3 length: 17 amino acids.

As regards this clonotype: Since a much larger clone is just one base distant, this may be a read error. V usage is TRBV11-2 and J usage is TRBJ2-1; 10 nucleotides line up with TRBD2. From germline, CDR1 is SGHAT and CDR2 FQNNGV. The CDR3 is 15 residues long. With 10 bases clipped from V and 4 bases from J, the junction kept 10 bases outside the gene matches. CDR3 DNA sequence: TGTGCCACCTCTCGCGAGCGGGGGGGATACAATGAGCAGTTCTTC. Its translation is CATSRERGGYNEQFF.

In the case of this clonotype: The CDR3 does not end in the conserved phenylalanine or tryptophan, so this is likely a read error. The rearrangement uses TRBV19 and TRBJ1-3; no definite D call. CDR1 is LNHDA and CDR2 is SQIVND in the germline V gene (reference sequence). CDR3 length: 13 amino acids. The CDR3 region has the DNA TGTACCAGTAGGGTCCACTCTGGAAACACCATATATGTT. Amino acids: CTSRVHSGNTIYV.

About this clonotype: A read error is possible here, since a much larger clone lies one base away. V gene TRBV10-3 combines with J gene TRBJ2-3, with D perhaps TRBD2 (5 bases). Germline assignment: CDR1 ENHRY and CDR2 SYGVKD. This CDR3 has 12 amino acids. As DNA, the CDR3 is TGTGTCATCAGAGGGCCGACAGATACGCAGTATTTT. This sequence encodes CVIRGPTDTQYF.

This clonotype was picked up many times. This chain uses TRBV2 with TRBJ2-7; 7 bases match TRBD1. The germline V gene encodes CDR1 SNHLY and CDR2 FYNNEI. The J segment lost 3 bases and the V segment lost 7 bases, leaving 6 bases of the junction unmatched. The CDR3 has 13 amino acids. CDR3: CASNRQGGYEQYF. CDR3 in DNA: TGTGCCAGCAATAGACAGGGCGGCTACGAGCAGTACTTC.

There are a few counts of this clonotype. The chain couples TRBV6-6 to TRBJ2-1; 8 positions agree with TRBD2. The V and J ends lost 6 bases and 3 bases, in that order; junction bases with no gene match: 10. The CDR3 is 16 residues long. Germline V gene sequence: CDR1 MNHNY, CDR2 SVGAGI (reference sequence). DNA of the CDR3: TGTGCCAGCAGACCTAGCGGGCAAGGGGACTACAATGAGCAGTTCTTC. Translated: CASRPSGQGDYNEQFF.

A note on this clonotype: This could be a read error, since a much larger clone is one nucleotide away. The rearrangement uses TRBV20-1 and TRBJ2-7; 7 bases align to TRBD2. Germline V gene lookup returns CDR1 DFQATT and CDR2 SNEGSKA (reference sequence). V shed 0 bases and J 2 bases; nucleotides not matched to a gene: 7. The CDR3 extends over 15 amino acids. CDR3 residues: CSARDLASGAYEQYF. For the CDR3, the DNA is TGCAGTGCTAGAGATCTAGCTAGCGGAGCCTACGAGCAGTACTTC.

This chain joins TRBV7-8 and TRBJ1-1; tentatively, D is TRBD1 (5 bases). V was shortened by 7 bases and J by 3 bases, with 15 bases between the two germline ends. The CDR3 extends over 14 amino acids. CDR1 and CDR2 from the germline V gene are SGHVS and FQNEAQ. CDR3 amino acids: CASTNRGWDTEAFF. CDR3 DNA: TGTGCCAGCACCAACCGGGGCTGGGACACTGAAGCTTTCTTT.

This clonotype was picked up many times. CDR3 in DNA: TGTGCCACCAGTGACAGATCAGCTGGGCAGTTCTTC. Encoded protein: CATSDRSAGQFF. The J gene is TRBJ2-1, the V gene TRBV24-1, with D unclear. CDR1 and CDR2 from the germline V gene are KGHDR and SFDVKD. Trimming took 4 bases from V and 12 from J, leaving 12 bases between them. The CDR3 has 12 residues.

The V call is TRBV20-1, the J call TRBJ1-1; 7 positions match TRBD1. CDR3 length: 14 residues. V trimming: 6 bases; J trimming: 0 bases; junction bases outside the gene matches: 7. Germline CDR1 DFQATT, CDR2 SNEGSKA (reference sequence). The CDR3 sequence: CSAETGQLNTEAFF. The CDR3 DNA reads TGCAGTGCCGAGACAGGGCAATTGAACACTGAAGCTTTCTTT.

Ten or more counts support this clonotype. The chain recombines TRBV11-2 with TRBJ2-7; 10 bases align to TRBD1. The CDR3 covers 16 residues. Per germline, CDR1 SGHAT and CDR2 FQNNGV. V lost 5 bases, J lost 6 bases, and 13 bases stayed unmatched. The CDR3 coding sequence is TGTGCCAGCAGCCCGTACCGGGACAGGGGATTCGGCGAGCAGTACTTC. As protein: CASSPYRDRGFGEQYF.